A selection of T cell receptor beta chains follows, all from one sample in a study of blood T cell repertoires in COVID-19. Method: immunoSEQ multiplex PCR; TCRdb's copy keeps in-frame clones and lacks some. There are approximately 220,000 clones in the sample; approximately 81% occur only once, and roughly 10% lies in the top ten. Sequencing was done on a sample of peripheral blood. These receptors all stem from a woman older than 75 with acute or convalescent COVID-19. Both conserved end residues are part of each CDR3. Fields, in order: V gene, clone size, J gene, D gene, CDR3 DNA, CDR3 protein. A D gene is named only where the DNA matches it firmly. A row's size may be missing; if present it is once, few, many or a size class.

>TRBV5-5|NA|TRBJ2-7|TRBD1
TGTGCCAGCAGCTTGGCAAGGGGGCGGACCGAGGAGCAGTACTTC
CASSLARGRTEEQYF
>TRBV7-2|NA|TRBJ1-2|NA
TGTGCCAGCAGCTTAGCCGGACAGTATGGCTACACCTTC
CASSLAGQYGYTF
>TRBV7-2|NA|TRBJ1-6|NA
TGTGCCAGCAATCCACGGGGTGGGGAGTCACCCCTCCACTTT
CASNPRGGESPLHF
>TRBV5-4|few|TRBJ2-3|TRBD2
TGTGCCAGCAGCTTGGGCCGAGGACTAGCGGGGGGGCCAGATACGCAGTATTTT
CASSLGRGLAGGPDTQYF
>TRBV3-1/TRBV3-2|NA|TRBJ2-5|NA
TGTGCCAGCCAAGTAGGGTCAGGGATGAATCAAGAGACCCAGTACTTC
CASQVGSGMNQETQYF
>TRBV3-1/TRBV3-2|NA|TRBJ2-2|NA
TGTGCCAGCAGCCAAGATCTTCCCGGGGAGCTGTTTTTT
CASSQDLPGELFF
>TRBV3-1/TRBV3-2|NA|TRBJ2-7|TRBD2
TGTGCCAGCAGCCAAGGACTAGCGGGAGTATCCTACGAGCAGTACTTC
CASSQGLAGVSYEQYF
>TRBV6-5|NA|TRBJ2-7|NA
TGTGCCAGCACCCCTCCGCAGGGGGGCTCCTACGAGCAGTACTTC
CASTPPQGGSYEQYF
>TRBV5-1|NA|TRBJ1-1|TRBD1
TGCGCCAGCAGCATGACAGGGGAATCCACTGAAGCTTTCTTT
CASSMTGESTEAFF
>TRBV6-5|NA|TRBJ1-2|NA
TGTGCCAGCAGTTTCCCCCCGGGGGGAGGGAGCTATGGCTACACCTTC
CASSFPPGGGSYGYTF
>TRBV4-3|NA|TRBJ2-2|NA
TGCGCCAGCAGCCAAGATCGGGGGACCGGGGAGCTGTTTTTT
CASSQDRGTGELFF
>TRBV19|NA|TRBJ2-3|NA
TGTGCCAGTAGTCCCCAGGGGACCACAGATACGCAGTATTTT
CASSPQGTTDTQYF
>TRBV27|few|TRBJ2-2|NA
TGTGCCAGCCAAACCACATTCTCCACCGGGGAGCTGTTTTTT
CASQTTFSTGELFF
>TRBV6-5|once|TRBJ2-1|NA
TGTGCCAGCAGTTACTCGAGGTCAATTGGGCAGTTCTTC
CASSYSRSIGQFF
>TRBV6-5|NA|TRBJ1-1|TRBD1
TGTGCCAGCAGCTCCGCAGGGGGCGCGAACACTGAAGCTTTCTTT
CASSSAGGANTEAFF
>TRBV7-2|NA|TRBJ2-7|TRBD1
TGTGCCAGCGGAACAGGGGCGATGAGCTCCTACGAGCAGTACTTC
CASGTGAMSSYEQYF
>TRBV9|NA|TRBJ2-7|NA
TGTGCCAGCAGCGTCAGGGGACTAAACGACGAGCAGTACTTC
CASSVRGLNDEQYF
>TRBV30|NA|TRBJ2-3|TRBD2
TGTGCCTGGGCGAGCGGGGGGGGTTATACGCAGTATTTT
CAWASGGGYTQYF
>TRBV28|NA|TRBJ2-5|NA
TGTGCCAGCCACCCCCTGGAACAGGGAAGAGAGACCCAGTACTTC
CASHPLEQGRETQYF
>TRBV19|NA|TRBJ2-5|TRBD1
TGTGCCAGTAGTCGAACAGGGGTCCAAGAGACCCAGTACTTC
CASSRTGVQETQYF
>TRBV3-1/TRBV3-2|NA|TRBJ2-3|TRBD2
TGTGCCAGCAGACCCGGACTAGCGGGTGCAGGGTCGCAGTATTTT
CASRPGLAGAGSQYF
>TRBV6-5|NA|TRBJ1-2|TRBD1
TGTGCCAGCAGTTACTACCCTGAGGGGGCCTATGGCTACACCTTC
CASSYYPEGAYGYTF
>TRBV30|few|TRBJ1-5|NA
TGTGCCTGGAGTAAGGGGCAGGGGCATCAGCCCCAGCATTTT
CAWSKGQGHQPQHF
>TRBV11-2|NA|TRBJ2-4|TRBD1
TGTGCCAGCAGCTTAGAAGGGGCAGGGGGCTTTATTCAGTACTTC
CASSLEGAGGFIQYF
>TRBV7-3|NA|TRBJ2-1|TRBD1
TGTGCCAGCAGCGTGGACAGGGGGGCCTACAATGAGCAGTTCTTC
CASSVDRGAYNEQFF
>TRBV30|NA|TRBJ1-2|TRBD1
TGTGCCTGGGACCCGGGGACAGGGGTCGGCTACACCTTC
CAWDPGTGVGYTF
>TRBV9|NA|TRBJ1-5|NA
TGTGCCAGCAGTACCCATGGGGGGGGCAATCAGCCCCAGCATTTT
CASSTHGGGNQPQHF
>TRBV5-1|few|TRBJ1-6|NA
TGCGCCAGCAGCTTGGACAGCAGGAGGACTTCACCCCTCCACTTT
CASSLDSRRTSPLHF
>TRBV12-3/TRBV12-4|NA|TRBJ1-1|NA
TGTGCCAGCAGTTTCTCGGGAGTAGAAGCTTTCTTT
CASSFSGVEAFF
>TRBV9|NA|TRBJ1-1|NA
TGTGCCAGCAGCGCACATGGTGGAGCTTTCTTT
CASSAHGGAFF
>TRBV28|NA|TRBJ1-5|TRBD1
TGTGCCAGCAGTTTAATAGGGGGCGGTCAGCCCCAGCATTTT
CASSLIGGGQPQHF
>TRBV5-1|few|TRBJ1-3|NA
TGCGCCAGCAGCTCAACAGGACAGTCGGCAAGCTCTGGAAACACCATATATTTT
CASSSTGQSASSGNTIYF
>TRBV6-5|few|TRBJ1-1|NA
TGTGCCAGCAGTAATCGGGACACTGAAGCTTTCTTT
CASSNRDTEAFF
>TRBV3-1/TRBV3-2|NA|TRBJ1-2|NA
TGTGCCAGCAGCCAGGGGGGGTATAACTATGGCTACACCTTC
CASSQGGYNYGYTF
>TRBV5-5|few|TRBJ2-1|TRBD2
TGTGCCAGCAGCTGGAGGACTAGCGGGAGGGCCGCCTACAATGAGCAGTTCTTC
CASSWRTSGRAAYNEQFF
>TRBV7-7|NA|TRBJ2-2|TRBD2
TGTGCTAGCAGCTTACGAGCGGGGGGCACCGGGGAGCTGTTTTTT
CASSLRAGGTGELFF
>TRBV9|NA|TRBJ2-5|TRBD2
TGTGCCAGCAGCGTAGGCGGGGGGGCTTCTTCGTCCCAAGAGACCCAGTACTTC
CASSVGGGASSSQETQYF
>TRBV19|NA|TRBJ2-7|TRBD1
TGTGCCAGTAGTACAGGACAGGGATCCTACGAGCAGTACTTC
CASSTGQGSYEQYF
>TRBV19|NA|TRBJ2-7|TRBD1
TGTGCCAGTAGTCCACAGGGGACGGTCGAGCAGTACTTC
CASSPQGTVEQYF
>TRBV5-6|NA|TRBJ1-2|NA
TGTGCCAGCAGAAGGTGGGGCGCAACAGGGGGCTACACCTTC
CASRRWGATGGYTF
>TRBV7-9|NA|TRBJ2-3|NA
TGTGCCAGCAGCTTAGAGTCGGGGTTGGGTATGGGGTATTTT
CASSLESGLGMGYF
>TRBV6-5|NA|TRBJ1-1|TRBD1
TGTGCCAGCAGCCGGGACAGGGGGTCTACTGAAGCTTTCTTT
CASSRDRGSTEAFF
>TRBV28|NA|TRBJ1-1|NA
TGTGCCAGCAGTGGGAGGGCTGAAGCTTTCTTT
CASSGRAEAFF
>TRBV10-3|NA|TRBJ2-7|NA
TGTGCCATCCGGGAGGCAGGGGACTACGAGCAGTACTTC
CAIREAGDYEQYF
>TRBV10-3|NA|TRBJ2-7|NA
TGTGCCATCTCCCCCGGGAGTGGGTACGAGCAGTACTTC
CAISPGSGYEQYF
>TRBV4-1|once|TRBJ2-7|TRBD1
TGCGCCAACTGGGACAGGGGAGGTCGTACGAGACAGTACTTC
CANWDRGGRTRQYF
>TRBV19|NA|TRBJ2-1|TRBD2
TGTGCCAGTAGTAGCGGGGGGGTATCCTACAATGAGCAGTTCTTC
CASSSGGVSYNEQFF
>TRBV7-3|NA|TRBJ1-2|NA
TGTGCCAGCAGCTTAGCAGGGGATCATGGCTACACCTTC
CASSLAGDHGYTF
>TRBV19|NA|TRBJ1-2|TRBD1
TGTGCCAGTAGTCCATGGGACAGCCTTTCTTACACCTTC
CASSPWDSLSYTF
>TRBV18|NA|TRBJ2-2|NA
TGTGCCAGCTCACTGCGGGGCACCGGGGAGCTGTTTTTT
CASSLRGTGELFF
>TRBV19|NA|TRBJ1-2|TRBD1
TGTGCCAGTAGTTGGACAGGGGCGTACTATGGCTACACCTTC
CASSWTGAYYGYTF
>TRBV7-9|many|TRBJ1-2|NA
TGTGCCAGCAGCTTAGGGACAGAATATGGCTACACCTTC
CASSLGTEYGYTF
>TRBV28|NA|TRBJ2-7|TRBD2
TGTGCCAGCAGTCTAGCGGGAGGGATCTACGAGCAGTACTTC
CASSLAGGIYEQYF
>TRBV6-6|few|TRBJ1-4|TRBD1
TGTGCCAGCAGTTCCCGGACAGGGCGGAATGAAAAACTGTTTTTT
CASSSRTGRNEKLFF
>TRBV4-1|few|TRBJ2-7|TRBD2
TGCGCCAGCAGCCAGGCTAACCTAGCGGGAGGGCCTGACGAGCAGTACTTC
CASSQANLAGGPDEQYF
>TRBV30|NA|TRBJ2-7|TRBD1
TGTGCCGGCACAGGGGCCCTCTACGAGCAGTACTTC
CAGTGALYEQYF
>TRBV19|NA|TRBJ2-5|NA
TGTGCCAGTAGTATCGGAGGTTCTAACCGCCAAGAGACCCAGTACTTC
CASSIGGSNRQETQYF
>TRBV11-1|NA|TRBJ1-1|NA
TGTGCCAGCAGCCCGAGGGGCGGGGTCGCTTTCTTT
CASSPRGGVAFF
>TRBV11-3|NA|TRBJ2-7|TRBD2
TGTGCCAGCAGCCGCCCGGGAGGATACGAGCAGTACTTC
CASSRPGGYEQYF
>TRBV9|NA|TRBJ1-5|NA
TGTGCCAGCAGCGGGGCAGGGGGCAATCAGCCCCAGCATTTT
CASSGAGGNQPQHF